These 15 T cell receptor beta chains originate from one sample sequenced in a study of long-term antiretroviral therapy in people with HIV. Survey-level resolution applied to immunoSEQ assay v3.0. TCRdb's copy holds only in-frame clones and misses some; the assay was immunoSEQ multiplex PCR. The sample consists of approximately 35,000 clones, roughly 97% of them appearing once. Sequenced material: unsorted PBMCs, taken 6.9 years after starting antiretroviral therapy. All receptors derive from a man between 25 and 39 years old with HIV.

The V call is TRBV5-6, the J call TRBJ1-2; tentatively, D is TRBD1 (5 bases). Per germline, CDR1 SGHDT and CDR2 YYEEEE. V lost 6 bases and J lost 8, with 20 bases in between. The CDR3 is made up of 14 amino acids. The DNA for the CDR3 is TGTGCCAGCATTTCTCCCAGGGATAGGGGAGGCTACACCTTC. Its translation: CASISPRDRGGYTF.

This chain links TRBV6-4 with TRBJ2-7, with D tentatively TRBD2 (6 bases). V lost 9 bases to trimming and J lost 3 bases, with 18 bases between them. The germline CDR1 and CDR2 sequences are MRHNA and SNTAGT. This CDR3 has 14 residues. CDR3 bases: TGTGCCAGAGAACCGGAGGGTATGAACTACGAGCAGTACTTC. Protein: CAREPEGMNYEQYF.

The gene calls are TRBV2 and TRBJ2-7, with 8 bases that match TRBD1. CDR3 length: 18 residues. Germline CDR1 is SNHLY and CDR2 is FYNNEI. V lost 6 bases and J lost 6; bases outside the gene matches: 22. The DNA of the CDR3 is TGTGCCAGCAGCGAGCGAACTGTGGCCAAGAGGACAGGGTCCGAGCAGTACTTC. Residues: CASSERTVAKRTGSEQYF.

This CDR3 is CASSQDWGTQETQYF. The CDR3 DNA reads TGTGCCAGCAGCCAAGATTGGGGCACCCAAGAGACCCAGTACTTC. The chain recombines TRBV4-2 with TRBJ2-5, with TRBD1 as a possible D gene (5 bases). CDR1 LGHNA and CDR2 YNFKEQ come from the germline V gene. The length of the CDR3 is 15 residues. Trimming shortened V by 0 bases and J by 1 base, and 9 bases separated the two germline ends.

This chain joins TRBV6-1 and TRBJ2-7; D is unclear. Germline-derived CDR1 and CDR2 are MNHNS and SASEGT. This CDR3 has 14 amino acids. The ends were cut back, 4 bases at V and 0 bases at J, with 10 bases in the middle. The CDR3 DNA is TGTGCCAGCAGTGTCAGCTTTAGCTCCTACGAGCAGTACTTC. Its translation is CASSVSFSSYEQYF.

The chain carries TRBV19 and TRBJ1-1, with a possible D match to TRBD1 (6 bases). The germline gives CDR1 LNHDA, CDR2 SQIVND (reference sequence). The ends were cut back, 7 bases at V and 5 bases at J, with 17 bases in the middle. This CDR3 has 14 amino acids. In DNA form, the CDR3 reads TGTGCCAGTATTCCAGGGGAGATAGGTACTGAAGCTTTCTTT. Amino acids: CASIPGEIGTEAFF.

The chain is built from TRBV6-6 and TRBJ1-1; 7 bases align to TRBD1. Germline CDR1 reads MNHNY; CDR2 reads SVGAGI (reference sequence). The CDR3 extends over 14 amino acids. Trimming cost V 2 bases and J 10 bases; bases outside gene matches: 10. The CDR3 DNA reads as TGTGCCAGCAGTTACCCCGGGACAGCTCAAGCAGCTTTCTTT. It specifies CASSYPGTAQAAFF.

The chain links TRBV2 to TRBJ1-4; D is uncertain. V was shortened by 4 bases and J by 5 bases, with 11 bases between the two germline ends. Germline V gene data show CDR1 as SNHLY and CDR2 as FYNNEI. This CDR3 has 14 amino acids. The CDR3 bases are TGTGCCAGCAGTGTTTTCCAGCTAAATGAAAAACTGTTTTTT. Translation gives CASSVFQLNEKLFF. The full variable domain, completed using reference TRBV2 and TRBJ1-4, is EPEVTQTPSHQVTQMGQEVILRCVPISNHLYFYWYRQILGQKVEFLVSFYNNEISEKSEIFDDQFSVERPDGSNFTLKIRSTKLEDSAMYFCASSVFQLNEKLFFGSGTQLSVL.

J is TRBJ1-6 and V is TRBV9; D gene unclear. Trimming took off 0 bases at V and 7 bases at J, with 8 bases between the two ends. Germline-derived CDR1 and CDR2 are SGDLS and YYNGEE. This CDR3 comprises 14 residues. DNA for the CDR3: TGTGCCAGCAGCGTAGTCGGGAGCAATTCACCCCTCCACTTT. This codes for CASSVVGSNSPLHF.

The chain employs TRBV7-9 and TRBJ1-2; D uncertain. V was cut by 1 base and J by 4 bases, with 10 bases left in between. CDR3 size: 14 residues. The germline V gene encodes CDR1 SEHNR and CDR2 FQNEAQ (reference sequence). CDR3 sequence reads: CASSLDAAGYGYTF. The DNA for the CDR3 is TGTGCCAGCAGCTTAGATGCCGCAGGCTATGGCTACACCTTC.

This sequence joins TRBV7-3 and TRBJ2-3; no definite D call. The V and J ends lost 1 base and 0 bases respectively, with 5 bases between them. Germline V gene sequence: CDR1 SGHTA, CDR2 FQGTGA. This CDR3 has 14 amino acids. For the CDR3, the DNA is TGTGCCAGCAGCTTAAGACTGAGCACAGATACGCAGTATTTT. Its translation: CASSLRLSTDTQYF.

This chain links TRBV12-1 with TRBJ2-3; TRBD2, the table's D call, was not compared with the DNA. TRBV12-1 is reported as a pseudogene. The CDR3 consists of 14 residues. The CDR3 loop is CASSFSASTDTQYF. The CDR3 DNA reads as TGTGCCAGCAGCTTTAGTGCGAGCACAGATACGCAGTATTTT.

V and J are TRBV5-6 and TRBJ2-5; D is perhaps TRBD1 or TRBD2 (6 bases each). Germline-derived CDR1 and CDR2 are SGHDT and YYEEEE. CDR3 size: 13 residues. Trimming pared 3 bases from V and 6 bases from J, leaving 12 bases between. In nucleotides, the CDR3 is TGTGCCAGCAGCTCCGGGGGCGGTCAGACCCAGTACTTC. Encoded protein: CASSSGGGQTQYF.

The CDR3 is CASSLAAGANVLTF. CDR3 DNA: TGTGCCAGCAGTCTAGCCGCTGGGGCCAACGTCCTGACTTTC. The V gene is TRBV25-1, the J gene TRBJ2-6, with D possibly TRBD2 on 5 matching bases. The ends were cut back, 5 bases at V and 2 bases at J, with 7 bases in the middle. The germline V gene has CDR1 MGHDK and CDR2 SYGVNS. The CDR3 has 14 residues.

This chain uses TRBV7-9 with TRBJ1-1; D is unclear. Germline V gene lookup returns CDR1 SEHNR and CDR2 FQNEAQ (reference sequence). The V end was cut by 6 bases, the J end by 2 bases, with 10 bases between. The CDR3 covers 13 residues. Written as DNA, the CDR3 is TGTGCCAGCAGTCCAGAGCTTAACACTGAAGCTTTCTTT. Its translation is CASSPELNTEAFF.